Below are 29 T cell receptor beta chains sequenced from a single sample in a study of identical twins. TCRdb independently ran MiXCR on the 5' RACE reads; one entry per CDR3 protein. This table holds approximately 690,000 distinct CDR3 sequences, less than 7% found once. Input material: naive T cells sorted from blood. The receptors were sampled from a man aged 18 to 30 in good health.

This clonotype was counted ten times or more. The CDR3 sequence: CATSDFRNIQYF. For the CDR3, the DNA is TGTGCCACCAGTGATTTTCGAAACATTCAGTACTTC. The chain couples TRBV24-1 to TRBJ2-4; D is uncertain. The CDR3 runs to 12 residues. V was shortened by 1 base and J by 6 bases, with 3 bases between the two germline ends. Germline values: CDR1 KGHDR, CDR2 SFDVKD.

The chain carries TRBV7-2 and TRBJ2-1; 12 nucleotides align to TRBD2. This CDR3 spans 16 amino acids. V was pared by 5 bases and J by 7 bases, with 9 bases of the junction left unmatched. The germline V gene encodes CDR1 SGHTA and CDR2 FQGNSA. The CDR3: CASSPEQTSGSNEQFF. The CDR3 DNA is TGTGCCAGCAGCCCCGAGCAGACTAGCGGGAGTAATGAGCAGTTCTTC.

The rearrangement links TRBV12-3 or TRBV12-4 to TRBJ1-5; TRBD1 matches 7 bases. This CDR3 comprises 15 residues. Trimming removed 6 bases from V and 6 bases from J; junction bases left unmatched: 11. CDR3: CASSPRQGGSQPQHF. The CDR3 DNA sequence: TGTGCCAGCAGCCCCCGACAGGGAGGAAGTCAGCCCCAGCATTTT.

This clonotype was recorded many times. This chain connects TRBV28 to TRBJ2-7, with 10 positions matching TRBD1. CDR3 length: 15 residues. V shed 6 bases and J 5 bases; nucleotides not matched to a gene: 10. The germline V gene has CDR1 MDHEN and CDR2 SYDVKM. As DNA, the CDR3 is TGTGCCAGCAGATTTCCCGGGACAGGGGTCAACGAGCAGTACTTC. This encodes CASRFPGTGVNEQYF.

This chain joins TRBV7-2 and TRBJ2-5; D may be TRBD2 (6 bases). Germline V gene lookup returns CDR1 SGHTA and CDR2 FQGNSA. V shed 5 bases and J shed 2 bases, with 15 bases lying between them. There are 15 residues in the CDR3. DNA of the CDR3: TGTGCCAGCAGCCTTAAGGGAGGCTCTCAAGAGACCCAGTACTTC. Residues: CASSLKGGSQETQYF.

This clonotype was counted many times. The chain employs TRBV20-1 and TRBJ1-4, with D hard to call. Germline lookup yields CDR1 DFQATT and CDR2 SNEGSKA (reference sequence). Trimming removed 3 bases at V and 4 bases at J, with 12 bases between. There are 14 residues in the CDR3. The chain's CDR3 is CSASIQAVNEKLFF. DNA of the CDR3: TGCAGTGCTAGTATCCAGGCCGTTAATGAAAAACTGTTTTTT.

The table lists this clonotype with a few counts. The chain combines TRBV27 with TRBJ2-7; TRBD1 agrees at 7 bases. This CDR3 has 12 amino acids. V lost 6 bases and J lost 5; bases outside the gene matches: 4. Per the germline V gene, CDR1 is MNHEY and CDR2 is SMNVEV (reference sequence). The CDR3 loop is CASSDRVDEQYF. The DNA of the CDR3 is TGTGCCAGCAGCGACAGGGTGGACGAGCAGTACTTC.

Written as DNA, the CDR3 is TGCAGTGCTTCCTCGCTAGCGGAGAACACCGGGGAGCTGTTTTTT. Translation gives CSASSLAENTGELFF. This chain joins TRBV20-1 and TRBJ2-2, with 7 bases lining up with TRBD2. V shed 5 bases, J shed 1 base, and the junction held 7 bases outside the gene matches. CDR1 and CDR2 from the germline V gene are DFQATT and SNEGSKA (reference sequence). The CDR3 sequence is 15 residues long.

Turning to this clonotype: The junction departs from the called germline gene at one end, perhaps through a read error. V gene TRBV12-3 or TRBV12-4 combines with J gene TRBJ2-1; 12 positions agree with TRBD2. This CDR3 region has 21 residues. The CDR3 DNA follows: TGTGCCAGCAGTTTCCTTATTTTCGCTAGCGGGAGGGAACGAGCCTACAATGAGCAATTCTTC. Translation gives CASSFLIFASGRERAYNEQFF.

This clonotype came up many times. This chain connects TRBV18 to TRBJ2-4, with D tentatively TRBD1 or TRBD2 (6 bases each). Between the trimmed V and J ends, which lost 5 bases and 0 bases, there was a span of 8 bases. The CDR3 is 14 residues long. CDR1 and CDR2 from the germline V gene are KGHSH and LQKENI. DNA of the CDR3: TGTGCCAGCTCAAGGGGGGAAGCCAAAAACATTCAGTACTTC. As protein: CASSRGEAKNIQYF.

This chain connects TRBV4-2 to TRBJ1-5; TRBD1 aligns across 9 bases. Trimming at V came to 0 bases and at J to 8 bases, leaving 8 bases not matched to a gene. The CDR3 sequence is 16 residues long. Germline values: CDR1 LGHNA, CDR2 YNFKEQ. CDR3 sequence: CASSQDFSDRGKPQHF. Written as DNA, the CDR3 is TGTGCCAGCAGCCAAGATTTCTCGGACAGGGGTAAGCCCCAGCATTTT.

This chain connects TRBV6-2 or TRBV6-3 to TRBJ2-1; TRBD1 matches at 9 bases. Germline trimming cut 2 bases from V and 8 bases from J; bases unmatched to any gene: 7. CDR3 size: 15 residues. Germline V gene lookup returns CDR1 MNHEY and CDR2 SVGEGT. CDR3 region: CASSYAGQGRDEQFF. Here the CDR3 DNA reads TGTGCCAGCAGTTACGCGGGACAGGGAAGAGATGAGCAGTTCTTC.

This clonotype was counted ten times or more. The chain is built from TRBV6-2 or TRBV6-3 and TRBJ2-7; 10 nucleotides match TRBD1. The CDR3 runs to 15 residues. The J segment lost 10 bases and the V segment lost 6 bases, leaving 15 bases of the junction unmatched. The germline V gene has CDR1 MNHEY and CDR2 SVGEGT. The chain's CDR3 is CASSSGTGASGRQYF. In nucleotides, the CDR3 is TGTGCCAGCAGCTCCGGGACAGGGGCCAGCGGTAGACAGTACTTC.

The chain has TRBV24-1 and TRBJ2-1; TRBD2 matches at 7 bases. V was pared by 2 bases and J by 11 bases, with 2 bases of the junction left unmatched. The CDR3 totals 12 residues. The germline CDR1 and CDR2 sequences are KGHDR and SFDVKD. For the CDR3, the DNA is TGTGCCACCAGTGATTGGAGCGGGAAGCAGTTCTTC. Translation: CATSDWSGKQFF.

Many counts were recorded for this clonotype. This chain joins TRBV7-6 and TRBJ2-7; 7 positions agree with TRBD2. In germline, CDR1 is SGHVS, CDR2 FNYEAQ. The junction had 2 bases not matched to a gene; V was cut back by 0 bases and J by 3 bases. This CDR3 spans 14 amino acids. CDR3 coding DNA: TGTGCCAGCAGCTTAGCAGCGGGAAGCTACGAGCAGTACTTC. Translation: CASSLAAGSYEQYF.

There are many counts of this clonotype. The chain uses TRBV20-1 and TRBJ2-7; D unresolved. The CDR3 consists of 11 residues. Per germline, CDR1 DFQATT and CDR2 SNEGSKA (reference sequence). The V gene lost 1 base and the J gene lost 7 bases, with 8 bases spanning the gap. CDR3 coding DNA: TGCAGTGCTAGAGGGTTAGAAGAGCAGTACTTC. Translating gives CSARGLEEQYF.

This clonotype appeared a few times. The J gene is TRBJ1-4, the V gene TRBV4-1, with D perhaps TRBD1 (5 bases). This CDR3 contains 13 residues. The germline gives CDR1 MGHRA, CDR2 YSYEKL. V lost 1 base and J 8 bases, leaving 8 bases between the germline ends. This CDR3 reads CASSQGWGEKLFF. CDR3 bases: TGCGCCAGCAGCCAAGGGTGGGGGGAAAAACTGTTTTTT.

This clonotype came up many times. This chain uses TRBV10-3 with TRBJ2-1; 12 nucleotides line up with TRBD1. Germline V gene data show CDR1 as ENHRY and CDR2 as SYGVKD. V shed 10 bases, J shed 5 bases, and the junction held 9 bases outside the gene matches. CDR3 length: 15 residues. The CDR3 DNA reads as TGTGCCAACCGTCCGGGACAGGGGGCGAACAATGAGCAGTTCTTC. Translated: CANRPGQGANNEQFF.

This clonotype has only a few counts. This chain links TRBV4-3 with TRBJ2-3; no definite D call. Germline V gene sequence: CDR1 LGHNA, CDR2 YSLEER. The germline V and J ends were trimmed by 0 bases and 2 bases, with 9 bases remaining between them. The CDR3 spans 15 residues. This CDR3 reads CASSQDSLVTDTQYF. The CDR3 region has the DNA TGCGCCAGCAGCCAAGATAGCTTGGTCACAGATACGCAGTATTTT.

V usage is TRBV27 and J usage is TRBJ1-2; a possible D gene is TRBD1 (5 bases). Germline CDR1 and CDR2: MNHEY and SMNVEV (reference sequence). Trimming removed 3 bases from V and 0 bases from J, with 8 bases in between. CDR3 length: 14 residues. The CDR3 spells CASSFLQANYGYTF. The CDR3 coding sequence is TGTGCCAGCAGTTTTTTACAGGCTAACTATGGCTACACCTTC.

This clonotype appeared a few times. The chain employs TRBV5-1 and TRBJ2-5; 7 bases agree with TRBD1. V trimming: 3 bases; J trimming: 2 bases; junction bases outside the gene matches: 7. The germline V gene encodes CDR1 SGHRS and CDR2 YFSETQ. CDR3 length equals 15 residues. CDR3 sequence reads: CASSSVGTEQETQYF. In DNA form, the CDR3 reads TGCGCCAGCAGCTCCGTCGGGACAGAGCAAGAGACCCAGTACTTC.

The table lists this clonotype with many counts. The chain has TRBV12-3 or TRBV12-4 and TRBJ2-1; TRBD2 matches at 7 bases. The V gene end was trimmed by 4 bases and the J gene end by 9 bases; junction bases not matched to a gene: 9. CDR3 size: 14 residues. This chain's CDR3 is CASSSRTSWGEQFF. Here the CDR3 DNA reads TGTGCCAGCAGTTCTCGGACTAGTTGGGGTGAGCAGTTCTTC.

This clonotype was counted many times. The V gene is TRBV20-1, the J gene TRBJ2-7; perhaps D is TRBD1 or TRBD2 (5 bases each). The germline gives CDR1 DFQATT, CDR2 SNEGSKA (reference sequence). The V gene lost 0 bases and the J gene lost 6 bases, with 18 bases spanning the gap. CDR3 length equals 15 residues. This CDR3 is CSARDYGTAVSEQYF. The CDR3 coding sequence is TGCAGTGCTAGAGATTACGGGACGGCCGTCTCCGAGCAGTACTTC.

In its sample, this clonotype was seen many times. This chain connects TRBV28 to TRBJ2-4, with D tentatively TRBD1 (6 bases). CDR1 is MDHEN, CDR2 SYDVKM, per germline. With 6 bases removed from V and 2 bases from J, the gap between germline ends came to 11 bases. This CDR3 is built from 14 residues. CDR3 coding DNA: TGTGCCAGCAGAGCAGGGGTTCCCAAAAACATTCAGTACTTC. This codes for CASRAGVPKNIQYF.

The rearrangement links TRBV5-1 to TRBJ1-1; 12 nucleotides agree with TRBD1. CDR3 size: 16 residues. Germline CDR1 reads SGHRS; CDR2 reads YFSETQ. V trimming: 2 bases; J trimming: 4 bases; junction bases outside the gene matches: 6. This CDR3 reads CASSFGTGGPGTEAFF. CDR3 DNA sequence: TGCGCCAGCAGCTTCGGGACAGGGGGCCCCGGCACTGAAGCTTTCTTT.

This clonotype showed up many times. This chain joins TRBV29-1 and TRBJ2-7, with a possible D match to TRBD2 (6 bases). Germline CDR1 reads SQVTM; CDR2 reads ANQGSEA. The CDR3 totals 12 residues. V shed 6 bases and J shed 0 bases, with 9 bases lying between them. Here the CDR3 reads CSVIAVSYEQYF. The CDR3 nucleotides are TGCAGCGTCATAGCGGTCTCCTACGAGCAGTACTTC.

This rearrangement joins TRBV12-3 or TRBV12-4 to TRBJ2-5; 11 nucleotides agree with TRBD2. V shed 2 bases and J 0 bases; nucleotides not matched to a gene: 11. The CDR3 spans 19 residues. CDR3 coding DNA: TGTGCCAGCAGTTTACTACCCAGTTCTAGCGGGAGGTACCAAGAGACCCAGTACTTC. It codes for CASSLLPSSSGRYQETQYF.

This clonotype came up a few times. The chain couples TRBV6-2 or TRBV6-3 to TRBJ2-5; tentatively, D is TRBD2 (5 bases). The germline V gene has CDR1 MNHEY and CDR2 SVGEGT. Trimming removed 6 bases at V and 3 bases at J, with 14 bases between. The CDR3 sequence is 14 residues long. CDR3 protein: CASSKGAPEETQYF. DNA of the CDR3: TGTGCCAGCAGCAAGGGAGCCCCGGAAGAGACCCAGTACTTC.

The chain is built from TRBV6-2 or TRBV6-3 and TRBJ2-5, with TRBD1 matching over 10 bases. The germline CDR1 and CDR2 sequences are MNHEY and SVGEGT. The CDR3 length is 18 residues. V was clipped by 0 bases and J by 3 bases; unmatched bases: 10. The CDR3 here is CASSYSSYDRGRKETQYF. The CDR3 DNA reads as TGTGCCAGCAGTTACTCTTCCTACGACAGGGGGCGGAAAGAGACCCAGTACTTC.